The source of this T cell receptor beta chain is a study of blood T cell repertoires in COVID-19. Study at large: COVID-19 samples, acute and convalescent, were from the United States, Italy and Spain. T cells, B-cell-depleted T cells, or PBMCs provided the cDNA or gDNA that served as material.

The authors' processing: Reference gene primer amplification gave estimated nucleated cell counts. Assay: immunoSEQ multiplex PCR; the TCRdb copy retains only in-frame clones and omits some. For V, J and clone size, that table is used; D and trimming come from the DNA. The sample carries 150,000 to 200,000 clones, roughly 87% recorded once. The receptor was isolated from a man between 18 and 29 years old who had recovered from COVID-19. Input material: peripheral blood.

CDR3 in DNA: TGTGCCAGCAGCTTACTGGAGACCGAAGCTTTCTTT. It yields the protein CASSLLETEAFF. V and J are TRBV5-6 and TRBJ1-1, with D uncertain. The CDR3 contains 12 residues. V was cut by 2 bases and J by 8 bases, with 10 bases left in between. Germline lookup yields CDR1 SGHDT and CDR2 YYEEEE. The complete variable domain, with remaining parts taken from reference TRBV5-6 and TRBJ1-1, reads DAGVTQSPTHLIKTRGQQVTLRCSPKSGHDTVSWYQQALGQGPQFIFQYYEEEERQRGNFPDRFSGHQFPNYSSELNVNALLLGDSALYLCASSLLETEAFFGQGTRLTVV.